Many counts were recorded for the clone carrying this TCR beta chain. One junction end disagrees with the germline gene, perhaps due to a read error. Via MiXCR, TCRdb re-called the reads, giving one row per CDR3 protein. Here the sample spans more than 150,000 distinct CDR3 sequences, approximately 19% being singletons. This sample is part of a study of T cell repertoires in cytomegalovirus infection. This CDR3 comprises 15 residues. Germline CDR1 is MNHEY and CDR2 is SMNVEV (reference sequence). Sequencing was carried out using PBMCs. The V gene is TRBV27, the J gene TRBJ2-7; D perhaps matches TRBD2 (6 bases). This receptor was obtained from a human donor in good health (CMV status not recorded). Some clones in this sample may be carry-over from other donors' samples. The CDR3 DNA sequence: TGTGCCAGCAGTGTATCCGGGACTGGCTCCTACGAGCAGTACTTC. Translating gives CASSVSGTGSYEQYF.